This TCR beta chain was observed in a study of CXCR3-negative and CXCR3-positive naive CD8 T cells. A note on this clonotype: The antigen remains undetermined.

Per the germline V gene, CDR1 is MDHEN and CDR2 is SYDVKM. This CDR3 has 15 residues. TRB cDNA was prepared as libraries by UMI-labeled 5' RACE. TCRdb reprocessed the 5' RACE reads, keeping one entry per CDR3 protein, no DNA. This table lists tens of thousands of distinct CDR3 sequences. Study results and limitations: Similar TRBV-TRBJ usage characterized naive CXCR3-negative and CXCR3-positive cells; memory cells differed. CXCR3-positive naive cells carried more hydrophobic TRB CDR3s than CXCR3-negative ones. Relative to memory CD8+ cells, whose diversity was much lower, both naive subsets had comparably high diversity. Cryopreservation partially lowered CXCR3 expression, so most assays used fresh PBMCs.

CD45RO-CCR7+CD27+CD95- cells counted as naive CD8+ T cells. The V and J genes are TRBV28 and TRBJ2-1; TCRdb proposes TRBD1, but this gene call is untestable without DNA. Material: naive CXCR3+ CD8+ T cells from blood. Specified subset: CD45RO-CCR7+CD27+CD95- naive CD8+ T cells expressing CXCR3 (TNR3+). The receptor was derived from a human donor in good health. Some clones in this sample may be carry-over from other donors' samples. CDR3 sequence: CASYGGFDFINEQFF.